Listed here are 16 T cell receptor beta chains from one sample, sequenced in a study of OX40 agonist ivuxolimab in advanced cancers. Some clones are missing from TCRdb's copy, which holds only in-frame ones; the method was immunoSEQ multiplex PCR. The sample gives approximately 88,000 clones, approximately 91% of which show up once; approximately 0.26% is in the top ten. Sequencing was performed on CD4+ or CD8+ T cells sorted from blood, taken in a trial of the OX40 agonist ivuxolimab. These receptor sequences come from an adult with an advanced solid tumor such as melanoma, head and neck, liver or kidney cancer.

This chain joins TRBV12-1 and TRBJ1-1. TRBV12-1 is a pseudogene segment. The CDR3 consists of 16 residues. CDR3 nucleotide sequence: TGTGCCAGCAGCTCAAGGGGGGGGGAACCCAACACTGAAGCTTTCTTT. This sequence encodes CASSSRGGEPNTEAFF.

The chain is built from TRBV15 and TRBJ2-3; no clear D gene. Per the germline V gene, CDR1 is LNHNV and CDR2 is YYDKDF (reference sequence). The CDR3 runs 14 residues. Trimming removed 2 bases from V and 2 bases from J, with 8 bases in between. CDR3 in DNA: TGTGCCACCAGCAGAACTCGTAACACAGATACGCAGTATTTT. This encodes CATSRTRNTDTQYF.

This chain joins TRBV11-1 and TRBJ1-1; 7 bases are shared with TRBD1. The J segment lost 7 bases and the V segment lost 1 base, leaving 9 bases of the junction unmatched. From germline, CDR1 is SGHAT and CDR2 FQDESV (reference sequence). This CDR3 is 15 amino acids long. CDR3 in amino acids: CASSLGAGQRDEAFF. CDR3 in DNA: TGTGCCAGCAGCTTAGGGGCGGGACAGCGCGATGAAGCTTTCTTT.

V gene TRBV5-4 combines with J gene TRBJ1-1, with a possible D match to TRBD1 (6 bases). Germline V gene lookup returns CDR1 SGHNT and CDR2 YYREEE (reference sequence). The CDR3 covers 14 residues. Trimming left V 4 bases short and J 5 bases short, with 15 bases between. The CDR3 DNA reads as TGTGCCAGCAGCAGTCCGGGACAAGGAACTGAAGCTTTCTTT. Amino acid sequence: CASSSPGQGTEAFF.

The chain employs TRBV12-5 and TRBJ1-1; no clear D gene. Trimming took 3 bases from V and 4 from J, leaving 12 bases between them. Looked up from germline, CDR1 is LGHNT and CDR2 is FRNRAP. The CDR3 loop spans 14 amino acids. CDR3 amino acids: CASGFRIGSTEAFF. The CDR3 DNA reads TGTGCTAGTGGTTTTCGCATTGGGTCCACTGAAGCTTTCTTT.

Here the CDR3 DNA reads TGCGCCAGCAGCCCCGCGCAGGGTGGGTCCTACGAGCAGTACTTC. It yields the protein CASSPAQGGSYEQYF. This chain uses TRBV4-1 with TRBJ2-7, with D perhaps matching TRBD1 (5 bases). Germline values: CDR1 MGHRA, CDR2 YSYEKL. There are 15 residues in the CDR3. Deletions cut 4 bases from V and 1 base from J, with 14 bases between.

The chain carries TRBV19 and TRBJ1-2; D possibly corresponds to TRBD1 (5 bases). This CDR3 is built from 14 residues. CDR1 is LNHDA and CDR2 is SQIVND in the germline V gene (reference sequence). Trimming removed 3 bases at V and 2 bases at J, with 10 bases between. CDR3 sequence: CASSIRGPNYGYTF. The CDR3, as DNA: TGTGCCAGTAGTATTAGGGGACCCAACTATGGCTACACCTTC.

V usage is TRBV5-1 and J usage is TRBJ1-1; no definite D call. The CDR3 spans 11 residues. V lost 6 bases and J lost 6, with 9 bases in between. The germline V gene encodes CDR1 SGHRS and CDR2 YFSETQ. CDR3: CASNSGAEAFF. The CDR3, as DNA: TGCGCCAGCAATAGTGGGGCTGAAGCTTTCTTT.

This chain links TRBV6-4 with TRBJ2-2; no reliable D call. The CDR3 covers 13 residues. Per germline, CDR1 MRHNA and CDR2 SNTAGT. Trimming took off 5 bases at V and 5 bases at J, with 9 bases between the two ends. The CDR3 protein is CASSPTATGELFF. The CDR3 coding sequence is TGTGCCAGCAGTCCTACAGCGACCGGGGAGCTGTTTTTT.

The chain recombines TRBV2 with TRBJ1-4; 7 bases line up with TRBD1. This CDR3 region has 14 residues. Losses at the gene ends were 4 bases for V and 4 bases for J; bases not matched to a gene: 3. Germline assignment: CDR1 SNHLY and CDR2 FYNNEI. CDR3 DNA: TGTGCCAGCAGTGGGGACAGCTATAATGAAAAACTGTTTTTT. This gives the protein CASSGDSYNEKLFF.

V is TRBV19 and J is TRBJ2-4, with 10 bases lining up with TRBD1. The CDR3 is 18 residues long. From germline, CDR1 is LNHDA and CDR2 SQIVND (reference sequence). With 0 bases clipped from V and 1 base from J, the junction kept 6 bases outside the gene matches. The CDR3 reads CASSIDGTGVFAKNIQYF. The DNA for the CDR3 is TGTGCCAGTAGTATAGACGGGACAGGGGTTTTTGCCAAAAACATTCAGTACTTC.

CDR3 region: CASSYLAGPYEQYF. CDR3 DNA: TGTGCCAGCAGTTATCTGGCGGGGCCCTACGAGCAGTACTTC. The chain combines TRBV6-5 with TRBJ2-7; a possible D gene is TRBD2 (6 bases). The CDR3 totals 14 residues. The ends were cut back, 3 bases at V and 2 bases at J, with 11 bases in the middle. From germline, CDR1 is MNHEY and CDR2 SVGAGI.

This clone appeared once. This rearrangement joins TRBV6-5 to TRBJ2-7, with D tentatively TRBD2 (6 bases). This CDR3 has 12 residues. Trimming left V 8 bases short and J 2 bases short, with 10 bases between. The germline V gene has CDR1 MNHEY and CDR2 SVGAGI. The CDR3 DNA is TGTGCCAGCTCCGGGGGAACCTACGAGCAGTACTTC. Its translation is CASSGGTYEQYF.

The chain is built from TRBV7-8 and TRBJ1-5; 9 bases are shared with TRBD1. V lost 6 bases, J lost 7 bases, and 7 bases stayed unmatched. Per the germline V gene, CDR1 is SGHVS and CDR2 is FQNEAQ. The CDR3 covers 14 residues. The CDR3 reads CASRPGTGQQPQHF. Here the CDR3 DNA reads TGTGCCAGCAGACCCGGGACAGGGCAACAGCCCCAGCATTTT. Supplemented by reference TRBV7-8 and TRBJ1-5, the full variable domain reads GAGVSQSPRYKVAKRGQDVALRCDPISGHVSLFWYQQALGQGPEFLTYFQNEAQLDKSGLPSDRFFAERPEGSVSTLKIQRTQQEDSAVYLCASRPGTGQQPQHFGDGTRLSIL.

The chain joins TRBV6-1 to TRBJ2-7; a weak D match, TRBD1 (6 bases). The V and J ends lost 4 bases and 2 bases respectively, with 15 bases between them. The CDR3 consists of 15 residues. Germline lookup yields CDR1 MNHNS and CDR2 SASEGT. DNA for the CDR3: TGTGCCAGCAGTGTGGCACAGGGCCTACCCTACGAGCAGTACTTC. This encodes CASSVAQGLPYEQYF.

The V call is TRBV10-3, the J call TRBJ2-6; 9 nucleotides line up with TRBD1. CDR1 ENHRY and CDR2 SYGVKD come from the germline V gene. V lost 9 bases to trimming and J lost 0 bases; unmatched junction nucleotides: 15. CDR3 length: 19 amino acids. Here the CDR3 reads CAIPLTTGGSDSGANVLTF. The CDR3 DNA is TGTGCCATTCCACTTACAACAGGGGGCTCCGACTCTGGGGCCAACGTCCTGACTTTC.